One and the same sample provided the 27 T cell receptor beta chains below, sequenced in a study of T cell repertoires in cytomegalovirus infection. TCRdb reprocessed the reads via MiXCR and lists one record per CDR3 protein. The table includes about 160,000 distinct CDR3 sequences, 17% detected once. The sample was CD8+ T cells from PBMCs. The source of these receptors is a human donor in good health (CMV status not recorded). Some clones in this sample may be carry-over from other donors' samples.

This clonotype has a handful of counts. The chain links TRBV5-5 to TRBJ2-1; 12 bases are a match to TRBD2. Trimming at V came to 0 bases and at J to 9 bases, leaving 4 bases not matched to a gene. Germline V gives CDR1 SGHKS, CDR2 YYEKEE (reference sequence). The CDR3 consists of 15 residues. CDR3: CASSLALAGGPEQFF. The CDR3, as DNA: TGTGCCAGCAGCTTGGCGCTAGCGGGGGGGCCTGAGCAGTTCTTC. Full variable domain (rest looked up from reference TRBV5-5 and TRBJ2-1): DAGVTQSPTHLIKTRGQQVTLRCSPISGHKSVSWYQQVLGQGPQFIFQYYEKEERGRGNFPDRFSARQFPNYSSELNVNALLLGDSALYLCASSLALAGGPEQFFGPGTRLTVL.

In this sample, this clonotype turned up many times. The chain employs TRBV20-1 and TRBJ2-5; TRBD2 matches 7 bases. V lost 6 bases, J lost 1 base, and 5 bases stayed unmatched. The CDR3 runs to 13 residues. The V gene's germline CDR1 is DFQATT and CDR2 SNEGSKA (reference sequence). The CDR3 protein is CSAEGTTQETQYF. The CDR3 nucleotides read TGCAGTGCAGAGGGGACTACCCAAGAGACCCAGTACTTC.

The chain is built from TRBV28 and TRBJ2-4, with D unclear. Germline lookup yields CDR1 MDHEN and CDR2 SYDVKM. The CDR3 spans 12 residues. Trimming removed 10 bases from V and 3 bases from J, with 10 bases in between. This chain's CDR3 is CATRRDKNIQYF. The CDR3 DNA sequence: TGTGCCACCCGTCGAGACAAAAACATTCAGTACTTC. Full variable domain (missing parts from reference TRBV28 and TRBJ2-4): DVKVTQSSRYLVKRTGEKVFLECVQDMDHENMFWYRQDPGLGLRLIYFSYDVKMKEKGDIPEGYSVSREKKERFSLILESASTNQTSMYLCATRRDKNIQYFGAGTRLSVL.

This clonotype was recorded many times. The chain couples TRBV28 to TRBJ2-1, with a possible D match to TRBD2 (6 bases). CDR3 length: 14 residues. Germline CDR1 is MDHEN and CDR2 is SYDVKM. V was shortened by 3 bases and J by 7 bases, with 13 bases between the two germline ends. In DNA form, the CDR3 reads TGTGCCAGCAGTTTTTCGGGGGTTGGGAATGAGCAGTTCTTC. It translates to CASSFSGVGNEQFF.

This clonotype was observed a few times. This chain links TRBV7-9 with TRBJ1-2; tentative D call: TRBD1 (6 bases). V was shortened by 5 bases and J by 10 bases, with 20 bases between the two germline ends. The CDR3 runs to 14 residues. In germline, CDR1 is SEHNR, CDR2 FQNEAQ (reference sequence). CDR3 nucleotide sequence: TGTGCCAGCAGCCCCCCTGGGACACGGGAGGACTACACCTTC. This encodes CASSPPGTREDYTF.

Sample share makes this clonotype medium-sized (0.01 to 0.1%). The rearrangement links TRBV6-2 or TRBV6-3 to TRBJ2-1; 11 positions match TRBD2. Trimming removed 6 bases from V and 7 bases from J; junction bases left unmatched: 14. This CDR3 is built from 17 residues. Germline V gene lookup returns CDR1 MNHEY and CDR2 SVGEGT. CDR3 residues: CASRALAGGNLGNEQFF. Written as DNA, the CDR3 is TGTGCCAGCAGAGCGCTAGCGGGAGGTAATTTGGGTAATGAGCAGTTCTTC.

This clonotype was observed a few times. This chain joins TRBV5-6 and TRBJ2-7; D gene uncertain. Trimming left V 4 bases short and J 0 bases short, with 11 bases between. Per the germline V gene, CDR1 is SGHDT and CDR2 is YYEEEE. The CDR3 has 14 residues. The CDR3 here is CASSAGWGSYEQYF. The CDR3 DNA sequence: TGTGCCAGCAGCGCCGGTTGGGGCTCCTACGAGCAGTACTTC.

The chain carries TRBV19 and TRBJ1-1; D call uncertain. Trimming cost V 7 bases and J 2 bases, with 5 bases left between them. Germline lookup yields CDR1 LNHDA and CDR2 SQIVND (reference sequence). The CDR3 sequence is 11 residues long. The CDR3: CASTINTEAFF. CDR3 DNA: TGTGCCAGTACCATTAACACTGAAGCTTTCTTT.

The V gene is TRBV12-3 or TRBV12-4, the J gene TRBJ2-1, with TRBD2 matching 10 bases. The V gene end was trimmed by 2 bases and the J gene end by 6 bases; junction bases not matched to a gene: 10. The CDR3 is 17 residues long. In DNA, the CDR3 is TGTGCCAGCAGTTTAACCCCGGGACTAGCGAAGGTCAATGAGCAGTTCTTC. Protein product: CASSLTPGLAKVNEQFF.

This chain uses TRBV6-5 with TRBJ2-3, with D possibly TRBD2 on 6 matching bases. V shed 2 bases and J shed 6 bases, with 15 bases lying between them. Germline values: CDR1 MNHEY, CDR2 SVGAGI. The CDR3 covers 15 residues. The chain's CDR3 is CASSYGGSLGDTQYF. CDR3 DNA sequence: TGTGCCAGCAGTTACGGGGGGAGCTTAGGGGATACGCAGTATTTT.

This clonotype was counted once. A junction boundary mismatches the germline segment, possibly from a read error. The chain uses TRBV6-1 and TRBJ2-3; TRBD1 matches 10 bases. The CDR3 covers 16 residues. Germline V gene data show CDR1 as MNHNS and CDR2 as SASEGT. The CDR3 spells CASRRPGTGVADKQYF. The CDR3 region has the DNA TGTGCCAGCAGGCGACCCGGGACAGGGGTGGCAGATAAGCAGTATTTT.

This clonotype was counted a few times. The chain joins TRBV7-2 to TRBJ2-1, with TRBD2 identical over 11 bases. Per germline, CDR1 SGHTA and CDR2 FQGNSA. This CDR3 comprises 17 residues. Losses at the gene ends were 4 bases for V and 2 bases for J; bases not matched to a gene: 7. The DNA for the CDR3 is TGTGCCAGCAGCTGGGAACTAGCGGGAGAGACCTACAATGAGCAGTTCTTC. It yields the protein CASSWELAGETYNEQFF.

The gene calls are TRBV27 and TRBJ1-1; D is undetermined. Germline lookup yields CDR1 MNHEY and CDR2 SMNVEV (reference sequence). The CDR3 extends over 14 amino acids. The V end was cut by 3 bases, the J end by 1 base, with 9 bases between. The CDR3 loop reads CASSLQRSNTEAFF. The CDR3 DNA is TGTGCCAGCAGTTTGCAACGTTCGAACACTGAAGCTTTCTTT.

The chain employs TRBV11-2 and TRBJ2-1; 7 bases match TRBD2. V lost 4 bases, J lost 1 base, and 4 bases stayed unmatched. CDR3 length: 15 amino acids. Germline loops: CDR1 SGHAT, CDR2 FQNNGV. The DNA of the CDR3 is TGTGCCAGCAGCTCCAGCGGGACTTCCTACAATGAGCAGTTCTTC. Protein product: CASSSSGTSYNEQFF. Together with reference TRBV11-2 and TRBJ2-1, the CDR3 gives the full variable domain: EAGVAQSPRYKIIEKRQSVAFWCNPISGHATLYWYQQILGQGPKLLIQFQNNGVVDDSQLPKDRFSAERLKGVDSTLKIQPAKLEDSAVYLCASSSSGTSYNEQFFGPGTRLTVL.

CDR3 in DNA: TGTGCCAGCAGTTCCTTGGGACAGCTTCGCGAGCAGTACTTC. It specifies CASSSLGQLREQYF. The chain recombines TRBV28 with TRBJ2-7, with 7 bases lining up with TRBD1. Germline V gives CDR1 MDHEN, CDR2 SYDVKM. The CDR3 contains 14 residues. V shed 4 bases and J 6 bases; nucleotides not matched to a gene: 9.

The chain couples TRBV5-1 to TRBJ2-7; D might be TRBD2 (7 bases). The germline V gene has CDR1 SGHRS and CDR2 YFSETQ. V was pared by 3 bases and J by 2 bases, with 15 bases between. The CDR3 is made up of 15 amino acids. CDR3 region: CASSYPDSGTYEQYF. CDR3 sequence (DNA): TGCGCCAGCAGCTATCCGGACAGCGGGACCTACGAGCAGTACTTC.

This clonotype has just a few counts. V is TRBV7-6 and J is TRBJ2-4, with D hard to call. Germline CDR1 and CDR2: SGHVS and FNYEAQ. This CDR3 spans 13 amino acids. V was trimmed by 3 bases and J by 6 bases, leaving 9 bases between them. The DNA of the CDR3 is TGTGCCAGCAGCTTTATCTCGGGAAACATTCAGTACTTC. Residues: CASSFISGNIQYF.

This clonotype was found many times. The chain carries TRBV28 and TRBJ2-4; tentative D call: TRBD1 (6 bases). Trimming left V 3 bases short and J 5 bases short, with 14 bases between. The CDR3 loop spans 15 amino acids. Germline CDR1 MDHEN, CDR2 SYDVKM. The CDR3 DNA reads TGTGCCAGCAGTTTTCGGACAGAACACCAAAACATTCAGTACTTC. Translation: CASSFRTEHQNIQYF. Supplemented by reference TRBV28 and TRBJ2-4, the full variable domain reads DVKVTQSSRYLVKRTGEKVFLECVQDMDHENMFWYRQDPGLGLRLIYFSYDVKMKEKGDIPEGYSVSREKKERFSLILESASTNQTSMYLCASSFRTEHQNIQYFGAGTRLSVL.

The rearrangement uses TRBV7-6 and TRBJ2-5; D is uncertain. Per germline, CDR1 SGHVS and CDR2 FNYEAQ. The CDR3 runs 14 residues. Trimming removed 3 bases from V and 1 base from J, with 9 bases in between. The CDR3 loop reads CASSFQPGQETQYF. In DNA form, the CDR3 reads TGTGCCAGCAGCTTTCAACCAGGCCAAGAGACCCAGTACTTC.

The chain's CDR3 is CATGLPTNEKLFF. The DNA of the CDR3 is TGTGCCACGGGGCTACCAACTAATGAAAAACTGTTTTTT. V gene TRBV7-9 combines with J gene TRBJ1-4; possibly TRBD1 for D (5 bases). The CDR3 totals 13 residues. V was shortened by 10 bases and J by 0 bases, with 9 bases between the two germline ends. The germline V gene encodes CDR1 SEHNR and CDR2 FQNEAQ (reference sequence).

This clonotype was counted many times. The chain uses TRBV7-6 and TRBJ2-1; a possible D gene is TRBD2 (5 bases). V lost 2 bases and J 8 bases, leaving 10 bases between the germline ends. The CDR3 is 13 amino acids. The germline V gene encodes CDR1 SGHVS and CDR2 FNYEAQ. CDR3 nucleotides: TGTGCCAGCAGCTTAAGAGGGTTCGATGAGCAGTTCTTC. Its translation: CASSLRGFDEQFF.

This clonotype was counted a few times. The chain is built from TRBV7-3 and TRBJ2-3, with D possibly matching TRBD2 (6 bases). Germline V gene data show CDR1 as SGHTA and CDR2 as FQGTGA. V was cut by 5 bases and J by 2 bases, with 11 bases left in between. The CDR3 is made up of 14 amino acids. The CDR3 region is CASSHGTSTDTQYF. Here the CDR3 DNA reads TGTGCCAGCAGCCACGGGACTTCCACAGATACGCAGTATTTT. Full variable domain (remainder filled in from reference TRBV7-3 and TRBJ2-3): GAGVSQTPSNKVTEKGKYVELRCDPISGHTALYWYRQSLGQGPEFLIYFQGTGAADDSGLPNDRFFAVRPEGSVSTLKIQRTERGDSAVYLCASSHGTSTDTQYFGPGTRLTVL.

The CDR3 region is CATTGQHNQPQHF. In nucleotides, the CDR3 is TGTGCCACCACAGGACAGCACAATCAGCCCCAGCATTTT. The chain is built from TRBV28 and TRBJ1-5, with D possibly being TRBD1 (6 bases). Germline CDR1 and CDR2: MDHEN and SYDVKM. V was cut by 10 bases and J by 3 bases, with 13 bases left in between. The CDR3 runs to 13 residues.

The sample holds many counts of this clonotype. The chain uses TRBV7-8 and TRBJ2-7; no firm D call. The CDR3 length is 13 residues. CDR1 SGHVS and CDR2 FQNEAQ come from the germline V gene. V was pared by 1 base and J by 6 bases, with 10 bases between. DNA of the CDR3: TGTGCCAGCAGCTTAGGGACGATAACCGAGCAGTACTTC. Residues: CASSLGTITEQYF.

This clonotype has only a few counts. The chain employs TRBV10-3 and TRBJ1-4, with D tentatively TRBD1 (5 bases). The CDR3 is 16 amino acids. V lost 0 bases to trimming and J lost 2 bases, with 10 bases between them. CDR1 is ENHRY and CDR2 is SYGVKD in the germline V gene. The CDR3 region is CAISESDSFTNEKLFF. CDR3 DNA: TGTGCCATCAGTGAGTCCGACAGCTTCACTAATGAAAAACTGTTTTTT.

The CDR3 bases are TGTGCCAGCAGCCAGAGTGGGACTAGCGGGGGGTTCTACGAGCAGTACTTC. This sequence encodes CASSQSGTSGGFYEQYF. V and J are TRBV4-2 and TRBJ2-7; 15 bases map to TRBD2. This CDR3 comprises 17 residues. CDR1 LGHNA and CDR2 YNFKEQ come from the germline V gene. The junction had 6 bases not matched to a gene; V was cut back by 3 bases and J by 3 bases.

The rearrangement joins TRBV4-3 to TRBJ1-5; D is perhaps TRBD1 (6 bases). The germline gives CDR1 LGHNA, CDR2 YSLEER. The length of the CDR3 is 16 residues. V lost 2 bases and J lost 1, with 12 bases in between. The CDR3 sequence is CASSQSRTVSNQPQHF. In DNA, the CDR3 is TGCGCCAGCAGCCAATCCCGGACAGTAAGCAATCAGCCCCAGCATTTT.